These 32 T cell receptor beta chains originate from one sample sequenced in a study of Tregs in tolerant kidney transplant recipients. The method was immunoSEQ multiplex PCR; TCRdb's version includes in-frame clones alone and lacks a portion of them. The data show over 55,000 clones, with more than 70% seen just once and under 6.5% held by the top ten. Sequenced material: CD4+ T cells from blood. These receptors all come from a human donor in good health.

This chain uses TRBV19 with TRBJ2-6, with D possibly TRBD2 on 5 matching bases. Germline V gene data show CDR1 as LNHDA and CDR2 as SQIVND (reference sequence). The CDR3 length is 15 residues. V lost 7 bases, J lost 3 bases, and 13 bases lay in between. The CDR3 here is CASNPGGFGANVLTF. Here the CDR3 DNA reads TGTGCCAGTAACCCAGGAGGTTTTGGGGCCAACGTCCTGACTTTC.

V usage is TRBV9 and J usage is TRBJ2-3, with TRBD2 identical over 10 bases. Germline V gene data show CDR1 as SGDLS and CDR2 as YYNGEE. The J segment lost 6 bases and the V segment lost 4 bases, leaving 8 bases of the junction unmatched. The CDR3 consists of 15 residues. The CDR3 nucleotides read TGTGCCAGCAGCCCGAGCGGGGGGGCCTATGATACGCAGTATTTT. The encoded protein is CASSPSGGAYDTQYF.

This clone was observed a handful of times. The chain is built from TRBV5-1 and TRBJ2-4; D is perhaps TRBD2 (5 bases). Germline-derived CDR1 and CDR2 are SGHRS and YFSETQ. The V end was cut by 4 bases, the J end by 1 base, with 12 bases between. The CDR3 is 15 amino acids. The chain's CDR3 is CASSAGLEAKNIQYF. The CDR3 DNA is TGCGCCAGCAGCGCGGGTCTTGAGGCCAAAAACATTCAGTACTTC.

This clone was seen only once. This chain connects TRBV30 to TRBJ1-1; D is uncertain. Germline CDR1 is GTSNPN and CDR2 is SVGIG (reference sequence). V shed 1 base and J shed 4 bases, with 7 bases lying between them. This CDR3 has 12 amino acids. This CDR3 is CAWSGRATEAFF. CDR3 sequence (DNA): TGTGCCTGGAGTGGGCGGGCCACTGAAGCTTTCTTT.

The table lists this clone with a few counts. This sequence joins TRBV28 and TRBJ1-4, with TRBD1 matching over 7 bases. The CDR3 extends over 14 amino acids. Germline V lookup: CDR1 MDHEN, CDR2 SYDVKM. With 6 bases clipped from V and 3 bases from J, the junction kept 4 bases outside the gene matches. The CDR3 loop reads CASSRQGANEKLFF. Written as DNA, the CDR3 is TGTGCCAGCAGCCGACAGGGTGCTAATGAAAAACTGTTTTTT.

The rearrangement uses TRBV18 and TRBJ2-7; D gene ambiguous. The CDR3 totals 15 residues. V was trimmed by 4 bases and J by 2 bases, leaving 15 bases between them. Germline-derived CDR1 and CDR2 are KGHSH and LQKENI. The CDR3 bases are TGTGCCAGCTCACAAGGGAAGGATCCCACCTACGAGCAGTACTTC. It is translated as CASSQGKDPTYEQYF.

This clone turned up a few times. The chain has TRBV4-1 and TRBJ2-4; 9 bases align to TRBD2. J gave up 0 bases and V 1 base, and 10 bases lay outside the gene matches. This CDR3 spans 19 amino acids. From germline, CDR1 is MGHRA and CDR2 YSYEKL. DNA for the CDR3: TGCGCCAGCAGCCAAGGGGATTTTGGCGGGAGGGTAGCCAAAAACATTCAGTACTTC. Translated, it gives CASSQGDFGGRVAKNIQYF.

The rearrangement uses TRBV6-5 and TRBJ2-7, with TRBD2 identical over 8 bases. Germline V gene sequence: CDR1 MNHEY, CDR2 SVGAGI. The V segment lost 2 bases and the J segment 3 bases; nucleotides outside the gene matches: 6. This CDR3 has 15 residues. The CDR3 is CASSYGVAGIYEQYF. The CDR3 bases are TGTGCCAGCAGTTACGGGGTAGCGGGGATCTACGAGCAGTACTTC.

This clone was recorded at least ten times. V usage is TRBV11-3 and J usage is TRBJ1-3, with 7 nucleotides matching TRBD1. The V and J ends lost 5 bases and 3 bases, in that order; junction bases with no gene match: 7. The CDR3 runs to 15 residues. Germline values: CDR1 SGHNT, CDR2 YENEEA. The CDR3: CASSRDRDDGNTIYF. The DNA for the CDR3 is TGTGCCAGCAGCCGAGACAGGGATGATGGAAACACCATATATTTT. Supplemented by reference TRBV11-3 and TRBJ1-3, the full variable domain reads EAGVVQSPRYKIIEKKQPVAFWCNPISGHNTLYWYLQNLGQGPELLIRYENEEAVDDSQLPKDRFSAERLKGVDSTLKIQPAELGDSAVYLCASSRDRDDGNTIYFGEGSWLTVV.

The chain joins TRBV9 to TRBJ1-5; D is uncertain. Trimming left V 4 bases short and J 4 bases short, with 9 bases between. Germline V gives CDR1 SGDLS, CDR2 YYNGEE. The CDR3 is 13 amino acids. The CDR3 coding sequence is TGTGCCAGCAGCCTTCACCTTAATCAGCCCCAGCATTTT. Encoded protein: CASSLHLNQPQHF.

This chain's CDR3 is CASNRDRGPQPQHF. Here the CDR3 DNA reads TGTGCCAGCAATCGGGACAGGGGCCCCCAGCCCCAGCATTTT. This sequence joins TRBV2 and TRBJ1-5, with TRBD1 identical over 10 bases. The V segment lost 7 bases and the J segment 7 bases; nucleotides outside the gene matches: 7. Germline assignment: CDR1 SNHLY and CDR2 FYNNEI. This CDR3 contains 14 residues. Based on the CDR3 plus reference TRBV2 and TRBJ1-5, the full variable domain is EPEVTQTPSHQVTQMGQEVILRCVPISNHLYFYWYRQILGQKVEFLVSFYNNEISEKSEIFDDQFSVERPDGSNFTLKIRSTKLEDSAMYFCASNRDRGPQPQHFGDGTRLSIL.

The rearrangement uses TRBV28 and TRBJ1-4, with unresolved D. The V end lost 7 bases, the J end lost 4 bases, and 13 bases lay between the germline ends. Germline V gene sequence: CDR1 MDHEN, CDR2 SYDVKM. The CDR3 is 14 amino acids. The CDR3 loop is CASNQLRINEKLFF. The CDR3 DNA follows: TGTGCCAGCAACCAACTGCGGATTAATGAAAAACTGTTTTTT.

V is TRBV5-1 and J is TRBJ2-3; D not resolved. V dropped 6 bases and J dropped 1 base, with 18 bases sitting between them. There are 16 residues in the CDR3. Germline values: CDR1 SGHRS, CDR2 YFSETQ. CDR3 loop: CASNPALGSGTDTQYF. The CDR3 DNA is TGCGCCAGCAACCCCGCCCTTGGGTCGGGCACAGATACGCAGTATTTT.

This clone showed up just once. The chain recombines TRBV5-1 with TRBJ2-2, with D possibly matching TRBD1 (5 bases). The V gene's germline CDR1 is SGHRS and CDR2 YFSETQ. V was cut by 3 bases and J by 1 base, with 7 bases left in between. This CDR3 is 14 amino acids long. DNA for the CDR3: TGCGCCAGCAGCTCCGGACAGAACACCGGGGAGCTGTTTTTT. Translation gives CASSSGQNTGELFF.

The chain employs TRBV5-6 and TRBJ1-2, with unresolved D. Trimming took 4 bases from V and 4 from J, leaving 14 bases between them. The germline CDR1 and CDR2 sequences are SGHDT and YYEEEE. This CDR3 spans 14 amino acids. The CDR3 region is CASSLWKGVYGYTF. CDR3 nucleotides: TGTGCCAGCAGCCTCTGGAAAGGAGTCTATGGCTACACCTTC.

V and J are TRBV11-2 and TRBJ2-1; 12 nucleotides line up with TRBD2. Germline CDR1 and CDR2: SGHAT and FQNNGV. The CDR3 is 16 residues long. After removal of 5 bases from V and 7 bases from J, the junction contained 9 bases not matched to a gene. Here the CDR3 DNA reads TGTGCCAGCAGCCCCGGTACTAGCGGGGGGTTTAATGAGCAGTTCTTC. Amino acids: CASSPGTSGGFNEQFF.

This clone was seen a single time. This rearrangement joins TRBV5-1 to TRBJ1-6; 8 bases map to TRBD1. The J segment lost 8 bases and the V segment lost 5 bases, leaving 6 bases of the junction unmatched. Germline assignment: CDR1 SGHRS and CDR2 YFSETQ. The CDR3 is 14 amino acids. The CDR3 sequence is CASRLGTGYSPLHF. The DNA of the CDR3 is TGCGCCAGCAGGCTCGGGACAGGCTATTCACCCCTCCACTTT.

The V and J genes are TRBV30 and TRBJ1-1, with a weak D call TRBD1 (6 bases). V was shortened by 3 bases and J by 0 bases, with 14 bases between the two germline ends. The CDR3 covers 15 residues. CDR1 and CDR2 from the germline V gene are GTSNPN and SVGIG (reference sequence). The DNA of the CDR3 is TGTGCCTGGAGAAGACAGGTCACCTTGAACACTGAAGCTTTCTTT. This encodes CAWRRQVTLNTEAFF.

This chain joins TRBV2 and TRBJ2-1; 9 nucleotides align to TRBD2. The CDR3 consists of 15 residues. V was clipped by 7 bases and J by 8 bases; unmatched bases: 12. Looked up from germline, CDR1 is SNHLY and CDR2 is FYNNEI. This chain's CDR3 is CASIIEGLAPDEQFF. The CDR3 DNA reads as TGTGCCAGCATAATTGAGGGACTAGCTCCCGATGAGCAGTTCTTC.

CDR3 coding DNA: TGTGCCAGCAGCCGAAGTGTCACCTACGAGCAGTACTTC. It codes for CASSRSVTYEQYF. V gene TRBV6-5 combines with J gene TRBJ2-7; no clear D gene. V gave up 6 bases and J gave up 2 bases, with 11 bases separating them. The CDR3 contains 13 residues. CDR1 is MNHEY, CDR2 SVGAGI, per germline.

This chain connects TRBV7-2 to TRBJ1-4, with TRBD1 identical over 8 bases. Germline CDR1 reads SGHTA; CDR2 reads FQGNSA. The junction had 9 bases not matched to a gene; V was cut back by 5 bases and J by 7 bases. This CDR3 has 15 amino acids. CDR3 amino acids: CASSTQTGVVEKLFF. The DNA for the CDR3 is TGTGCCAGCAGCACACAGACAGGGGTGGTTGAAAAACTGTTTTTT. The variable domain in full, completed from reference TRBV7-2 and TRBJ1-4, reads GAGVSQSPSNKVTEKGKDVELRCDPISGHTALYWYRQSLGQGLEFLIYFQGNSAPDKSGLPSDRFSAERTGGSVSTLTIQRTQQEDSAVYLCASSTQTGVVEKLFFGSGTQLSVL.

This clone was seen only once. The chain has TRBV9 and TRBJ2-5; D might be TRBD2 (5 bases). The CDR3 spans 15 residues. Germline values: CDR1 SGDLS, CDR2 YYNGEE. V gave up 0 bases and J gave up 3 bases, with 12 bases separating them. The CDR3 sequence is CASSVGLRIEETQYF. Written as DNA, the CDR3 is TGTGCCAGCAGCGTAGGACTACGCATCGAAGAGACCCAGTACTTC. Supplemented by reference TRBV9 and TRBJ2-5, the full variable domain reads DSGVTQTPKHLITATGQRVTLRCSPRSGDLSVYWYQQSLDQGLQFLIQYYNGEERAKGNILERFSAQQFPDLHSELNLSSLELGDSALYFCASSVGLRIEETQYFGPGTRLLVL.

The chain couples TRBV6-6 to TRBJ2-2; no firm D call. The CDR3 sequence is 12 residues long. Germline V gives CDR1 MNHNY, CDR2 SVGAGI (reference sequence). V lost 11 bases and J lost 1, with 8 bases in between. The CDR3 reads CAGHRNTGELFF. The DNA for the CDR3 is TGTGCCGGTCACAGGAACACCGGGGAGCTGTTTTTT.

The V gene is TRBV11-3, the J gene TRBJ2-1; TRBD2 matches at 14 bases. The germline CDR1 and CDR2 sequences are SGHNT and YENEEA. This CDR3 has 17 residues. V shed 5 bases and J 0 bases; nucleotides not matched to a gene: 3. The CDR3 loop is CASSLGTSGSSYNEQFF. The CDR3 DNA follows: TGTGCCAGCAGCCTAGGGACTAGCGGGAGCTCCTACAATGAGCAGTTCTTC. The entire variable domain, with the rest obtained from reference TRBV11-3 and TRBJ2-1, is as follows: EAGVVQSPRYKIIEKKQPVAFWCNPISGHNTLYWYLQNLGQGPELLIRYENEEAVDDSQLPKDRFSAERLKGVDSTLKIQPAELGDSAVYLCASSLGTSGSSYNEQFFGPGTRLTVL.

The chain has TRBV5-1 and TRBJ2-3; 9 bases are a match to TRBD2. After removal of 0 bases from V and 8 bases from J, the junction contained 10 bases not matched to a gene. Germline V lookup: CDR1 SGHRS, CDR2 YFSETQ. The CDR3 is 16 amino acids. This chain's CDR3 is CASSLDLASGISTQYF. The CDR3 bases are TGCGCCAGCAGCTTGGACCTGGCTAGCGGGATCTCTACGCAGTATTTT.

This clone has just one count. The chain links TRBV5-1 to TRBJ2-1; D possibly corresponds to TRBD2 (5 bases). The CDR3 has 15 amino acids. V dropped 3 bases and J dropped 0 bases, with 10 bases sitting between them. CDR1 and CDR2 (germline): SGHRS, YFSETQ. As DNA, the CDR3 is TGCGCCAGCAGCTCCGGGGTCAGCTCCTACAATGAGCAGTTCTTC. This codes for CASSSGVSSYNEQFF. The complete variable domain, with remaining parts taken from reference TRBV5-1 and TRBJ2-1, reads KAGVTQTPRYLIKTRGQQVTLSCSPISGHRSVSWYQQTPGQGLQFLFEYFSETQRNKGNFPGRFSGRQFSNSRSEMNVSTLELGDSALYLCASSSGVSSYNEQFFGPGTRLTVL.

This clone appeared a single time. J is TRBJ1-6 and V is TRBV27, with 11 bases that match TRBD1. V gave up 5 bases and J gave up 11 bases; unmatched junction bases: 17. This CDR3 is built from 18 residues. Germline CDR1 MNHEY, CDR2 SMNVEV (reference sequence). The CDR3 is CASSRKPPTGTGGAPLHF. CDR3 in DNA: TGTGCCAGCAGTCGTAAGCCCCCGACCGGGACAGGGGGAGCACCCCTCCACTTT.

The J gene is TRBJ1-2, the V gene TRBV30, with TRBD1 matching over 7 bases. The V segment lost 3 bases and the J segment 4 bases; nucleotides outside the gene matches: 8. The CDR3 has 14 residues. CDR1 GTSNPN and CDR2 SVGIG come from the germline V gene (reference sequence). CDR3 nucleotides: TGTGCCTGGAGAGCCGGCAGGGGGTTCTATGGCTACACCTTC. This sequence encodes CAWRAGRGFYGYTF.

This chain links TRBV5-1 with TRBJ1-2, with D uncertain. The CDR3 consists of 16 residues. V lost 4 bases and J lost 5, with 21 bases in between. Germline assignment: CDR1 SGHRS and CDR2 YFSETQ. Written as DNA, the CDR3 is TGCGCCAGCAGCGCTGCCCCCATCTCTGACACGTATGGCTACACCTTC. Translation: CASSAAPISDTYGYTF.

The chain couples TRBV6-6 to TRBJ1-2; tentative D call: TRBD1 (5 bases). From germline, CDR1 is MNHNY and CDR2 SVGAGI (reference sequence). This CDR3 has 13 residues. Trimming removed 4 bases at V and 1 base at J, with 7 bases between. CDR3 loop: CASSWDGNYGYTF. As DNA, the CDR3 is TGTGCCAGCAGTTGGGACGGTAACTATGGCTACACCTTC.

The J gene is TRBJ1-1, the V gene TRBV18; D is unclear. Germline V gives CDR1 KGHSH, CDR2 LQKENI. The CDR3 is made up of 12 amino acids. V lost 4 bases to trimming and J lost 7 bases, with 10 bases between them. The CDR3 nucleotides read TGTGCCAGCTCACAGGGTTTAGGTGAAGCTTTCTTT. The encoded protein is CASSQGLGEAFF.

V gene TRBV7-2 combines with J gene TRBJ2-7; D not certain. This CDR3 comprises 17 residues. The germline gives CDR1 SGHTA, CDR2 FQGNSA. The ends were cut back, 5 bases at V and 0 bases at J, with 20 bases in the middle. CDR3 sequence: CASSPQPYSATSYEQYF. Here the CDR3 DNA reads TGTGCCAGCAGCCCGCAACCCTACTCCGCGACCTCCTACGAGCAGTACTTC.